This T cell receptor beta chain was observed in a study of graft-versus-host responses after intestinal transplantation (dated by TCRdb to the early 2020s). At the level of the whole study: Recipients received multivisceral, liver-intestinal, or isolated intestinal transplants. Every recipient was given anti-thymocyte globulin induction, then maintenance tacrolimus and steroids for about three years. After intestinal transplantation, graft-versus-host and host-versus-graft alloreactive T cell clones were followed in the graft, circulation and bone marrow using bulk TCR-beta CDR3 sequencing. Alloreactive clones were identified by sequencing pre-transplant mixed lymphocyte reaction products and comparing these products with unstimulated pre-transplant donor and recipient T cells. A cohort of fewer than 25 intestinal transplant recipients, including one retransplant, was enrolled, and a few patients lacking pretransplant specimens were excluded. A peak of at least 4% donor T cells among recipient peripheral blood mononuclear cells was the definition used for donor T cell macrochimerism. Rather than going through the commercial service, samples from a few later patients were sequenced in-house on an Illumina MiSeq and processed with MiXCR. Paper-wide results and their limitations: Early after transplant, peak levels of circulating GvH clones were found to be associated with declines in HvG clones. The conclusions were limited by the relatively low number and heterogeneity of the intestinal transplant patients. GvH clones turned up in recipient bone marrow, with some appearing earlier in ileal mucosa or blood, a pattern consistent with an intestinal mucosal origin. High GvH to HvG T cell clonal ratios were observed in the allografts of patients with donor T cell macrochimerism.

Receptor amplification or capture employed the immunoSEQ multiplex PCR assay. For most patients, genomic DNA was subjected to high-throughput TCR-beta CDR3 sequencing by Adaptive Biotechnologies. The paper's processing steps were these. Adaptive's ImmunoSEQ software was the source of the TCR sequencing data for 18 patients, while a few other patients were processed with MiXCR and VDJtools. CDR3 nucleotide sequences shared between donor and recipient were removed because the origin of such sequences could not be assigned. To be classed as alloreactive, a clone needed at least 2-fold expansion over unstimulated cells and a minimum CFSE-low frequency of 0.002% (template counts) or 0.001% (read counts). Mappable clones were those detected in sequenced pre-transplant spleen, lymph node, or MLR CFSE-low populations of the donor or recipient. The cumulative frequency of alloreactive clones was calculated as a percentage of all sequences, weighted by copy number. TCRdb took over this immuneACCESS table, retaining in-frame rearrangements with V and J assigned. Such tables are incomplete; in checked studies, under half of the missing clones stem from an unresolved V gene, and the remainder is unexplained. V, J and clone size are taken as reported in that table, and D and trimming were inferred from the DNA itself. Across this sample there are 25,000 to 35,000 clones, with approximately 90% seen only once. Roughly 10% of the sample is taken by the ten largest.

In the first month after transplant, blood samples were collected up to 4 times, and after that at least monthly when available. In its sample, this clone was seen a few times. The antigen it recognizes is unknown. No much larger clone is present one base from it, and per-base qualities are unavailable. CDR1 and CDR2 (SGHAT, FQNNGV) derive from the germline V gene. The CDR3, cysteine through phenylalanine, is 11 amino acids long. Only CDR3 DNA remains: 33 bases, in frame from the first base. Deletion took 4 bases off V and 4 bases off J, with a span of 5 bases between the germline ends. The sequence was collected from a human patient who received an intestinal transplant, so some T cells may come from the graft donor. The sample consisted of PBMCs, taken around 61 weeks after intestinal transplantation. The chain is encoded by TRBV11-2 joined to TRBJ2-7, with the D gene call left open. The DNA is TGTGCCAGCAGCTCCGCATACGAGCAGTACTTC. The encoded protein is CASSSAYEQYF.